The TCR beta chain described here comes from a study of immune evolution from preneoplasia to lung adenocarcinoma. On the study more broadly: HLA loss of heterozygosity: around 6.5% AIS, roughly 15% MIA, around 35% ADC, none AAH.

Nucleic acids came from premalignant or tumor cells enriched by macro-dissection. Produced via immunoSEQ multiplex PCR; TCRdb's table is partial and in-frame only. The sample carries about 14,000 clones, 70% to 85% recorded once. A word on this clone: Its antigen is not identified.

Study results and limitations: Top clone share appeared to fall from AAH through AIS, MIA, adenocarcinoma.

Sample: FFPE minimally invasive lung adenocarcinoma tissue. This sequence was found in a person aged 60 to 80 with lung adenocarcinoma.

CDR3 nucleotides: TGTGCCTCAAGACCTCGGGGAGCGACCCAGTACTTC. Its protein product is CASRPRGATQYF. This chain uses TRBV30 with TRBJ2-5; D may be TRBD2 (5 bases). The CDR3 length is 12 residues. V lost 7 bases to trimming and J lost 7 bases, with 16 bases between them. CDR1 and CDR2 from the germline V gene are GTSNPN and SVGIG (reference sequence).